This passage covers 3 T cell receptor beta chains from one sample sequenced in a study of cytomegalovirus exposure and HLA in healthy donors. 60 Vbeta and 13 Jbeta primers were used in PCR. This table comes from immunoSEQ multiplex PCR, and its TCRdb copy is limited to in-frame clones, with some not included. The sample table sets out some 110,000 clones. Sequencing was carried out using PBMCs. The receptors shown here come from a man younger than 45 in good health and CMV-seronegative.

On this clone: One end of the junction does not line up with germline, which may come from a read error. The gene calls are TRBV5-4 and TRBJ1-1; TRBD1 might be the D (6 bases). Germline lookup yields CDR1 SGHNT and CDR2 YYREEE (reference sequence). The CDR3 contains 14 residues. CDR3 in amino acids: CASSLGQGNAEAFF. CDR3 nucleotides: TGTGCCAGCAGCTTGGGGCAGGGGAACGCTGAAGCTTTCTTT. Together with reference TRBV5-4 and TRBJ1-1, the CDR3 gives the full variable domain: ETGVTQSPTHLIKTRGQQVTLRCSSQSGHNTVSWYQQALGQGPQFIFQYYREEENGRGNFPPRFSGLQFPNYSSELNVNALELDDSALYLCASSLGQGNAEAFFGQGTRLTVV.

J is TRBJ2-1 and V is TRBV19; tentatively, D is TRBD2 (5 bases). CDR1 LNHDA and CDR2 SQIVND come from the germline V gene (reference sequence). Trimming left V 3 bases short and J 3 bases short, with 15 bases between. This CDR3 spans 16 amino acids. CDR3: CASSISTGGDYNEQFF. DNA of the CDR3: TGTGCCAGTAGTATCTCGACCGGAGGCGACTACAATGAGCAGTTCTTC.

CDR3 coding DNA: TGTGCCACCAGCAAGGAGGACGGGACATCTCAAGAGACCCAGTACTTC. It is translated as CATSKEDGTSQETQYF. The rearrangement links TRBV15 to TRBJ2-5; the D gene is possibly TRBD1 (6 bases). V shed 4 bases and J shed 2 bases, with 17 bases lying between them. The germline gives CDR1 LNHNV, CDR2 YYDKDF (reference sequence). The CDR3 spans 16 residues.